A single sample gave rise to the 15 T cell receptor beta chains below, sequenced in a study of T cell responses to AZD1222 COVID-19 vaccine. TCRdb's table, derived via immunoSEQ multiplex PCR, lists solely in-frame clones and lacks some. This repertoire shows 100,000 to 150,000 clones, 70% to 90% found once; its top ten account for around 7.7%. The input for sequencing was peripheral blood, taken on day 0 of AZD1222 vaccination. Source of these receptors: an adult in good health.

This clone has a count of ten or more. The rearrangement joins TRBV14 to TRBJ2-1; 7 bases are a match to TRBD1. The CDR3 covers 16 residues. The germline V gene has CDR1 SGHDN and CDR2 FVKESK. V gave up 4 bases and J gave up 0 bases; unmatched junction bases: 6. Here the CDR3 reads CASSLKQGRSYNEQFF. The DNA for the CDR3 is TGTGCCAGCAGCCTTAAACAGGGGCGCTCCTACAATGAGCAGTTCTTC.

This chain joins TRBV7-9 and TRBJ2-2; D is unresolved. V lost 1 base to trimming and J lost 0 bases, with 6 bases between them. The CDR3 has 15 amino acids. Germline CDR1 reads SEHNR; CDR2 reads FQNEAQ (reference sequence). CDR3 bases: TGTGCCAGCAGCTTAGGACGTTCGAACACCGGGGAGCTGTTTTTT. Protein sequence: CASSLGRSNTGELFF. The full variable domain, rest sourced from reference TRBV7-9 and TRBJ2-2, is DTGVSQNPRHKITKRGQNVTFRCDPISEHNRLYWYRQTLGQGPEFLTYFQNEAQLEKSRLLSDRFSAERPKGSFSTLEIQRTEQGDSAMYLCASSLGRSNTGELFFGEGSRLTVL.

This clone came up once. The rearrangement uses TRBV5-1 and TRBJ2-2; D tentatively fits TRBD1 or TRBD2 (6 bases each). This CDR3 has 15 residues. V lost 2 bases to trimming and J lost 4 bases, with 12 bases between them. Germline CDR1 reads SGHRS; CDR2 reads YFSETQ. The CDR3 DNA reads as TGCGCCAGCAGCTTCGGGGGCTTGGGCACCGGGGAGCTGTTTTTT. Translated: CASSFGGLGTGELFF. The variable domain in full, with the rest retrieved from reference TRBV5-1 and TRBJ2-2, is KAGVTQTPRYLIKTRGQQVTLSCSPISGHRSVSWYQQTPGQGLQFLFEYFSETQRNKGNFPGRFSGRQFSNSRSEMNVSTLELGDSALYLCASSFGGLGTGELFFGEGSRLTVL.

The V call is TRBV27, the J call TRBJ2-1, with D maybe TRBD1 (6 bases). The CDR3 runs 16 residues. Trimming took 5 bases from V and 7 from J, leaving 21 bases between them. In germline, CDR1 is MNHEY, CDR2 SMNVEV (reference sequence). CDR3 region: CASSGPRRGSTNEQFF. The CDR3 nucleotides read TGTGCCAGCAGTGGCCCCCGCAGGGGAAGTACAAATGAGCAGTTCTTC.

This sequence joins TRBV27 and TRBJ2-7; D perhaps matches TRBD2 (7 bases). Germline lookup yields CDR1 MNHEY and CDR2 SMNVEV (reference sequence). Trimming pared 2 bases from V and 6 bases from J, leaving 17 bases between. The CDR3 covers 15 residues. CDR3 DNA sequence: TGTGCCAGCAGTTTAAGCGTTCGCGGGGGCGCCGAGCAGTACTTC. Its protein is CASSLSVRGGAEQYF.

This sequence joins TRBV3-1 (or the pseudogene TRBV3-2) and TRBJ2-4; no reliable D call. Germline V gene lookup returns CDR1 LGHDT and CDR2 YNNKEL (reference sequence). Trimming shortened V by 4 bases and J by 3 bases, and 13 bases separated the two germline ends. This CDR3 is built from 15 residues. The CDR3 region has the DNA TGTGCCAGCAGCCCCGTGGTTGGTGGCAAAAACATTCAGTACTTC. It encodes CASSPVVGGKNIQYF.

The gene calls are TRBV25-1 and TRBJ1-3; the D gene is possibly TRBD1 (6 bases). The V and J ends lost 2 bases and 4 bases respectively, with 15 bases between them. Germline V CDR1 and CDR2: MGHDK, SYGVNS. This CDR3 region has 16 residues. CDR3 nucleotides: TGTGCCAGCAGTGAAGACAGGTTTGGAACCGGAAACACCATATATTTT. Translating it yields CASSEDRFGTGNTIYF.

A single count supports this clone. The chain links TRBV28 to TRBJ1-1, with D unresolved. Germline loops: CDR1 MDHEN, CDR2 SYDVKM. The CDR3 sequence is 18 residues long. The V and J ends lost 7 bases and 1 base respectively, with 25 bases between them. The CDR3 reads CASTTGFSGSWPNTEAFF. The CDR3 DNA is TGTGCCAGCACCACCGGGTTCAGCGGCTCTTGGCCGAACACTGAAGCTTTCTTT.

The chain employs TRBV19 and TRBJ1-5; D perhaps matches TRBD1 (5 bases). V was cut by 2 bases and J by 1 base, with 15 bases left in between. The length of the CDR3 is 17 residues. Germline values: CDR1 LNHDA, CDR2 SQIVND (reference sequence). CDR3 region: CASSIFSGTQSNQPQHF. CDR3 nucleotides: TGTGCCAGTAGTATATTCTCCGGGACTCAAAGCAATCAGCCCCAGCATTTT.

The chain couples TRBV6-5 to TRBJ1-5; D perhaps matches TRBD1 (5 bases). V lost 2 bases and J 2 bases, leaving 10 bases between the germline ends. The CDR3 has 15 residues. Germline V lookup: CDR1 MNHEY, CDR2 SVGAGI. The CDR3 DNA reads TGTGCCAGCAGTTACGGGGGAATGGGCAATCAGCCCCAGCATTTT. This gives the protein CASSYGGMGNQPQHF.

The rearrangement links TRBV5-6 to TRBJ1-2, with D perhaps TRBD1 (5 bases). This CDR3 is built from 14 residues. Per germline, CDR1 SGHDT and CDR2 YYEEEE. The V and J ends lost 4 bases and 5 bases respectively, with 15 bases between them. The CDR3 nucleotides read TGTGCCAGCAGCCTCCGGGGGTCTAGTTATGGCTACACCTTC. Protein: CASSLRGSSYGYTF. Full variable domain (rest looked up from reference TRBV5-6 and TRBJ1-2): DAGVTQSPTHLIKTRGQQVTLRCSPKSGHDTVSWYQQALGQGPQFIFQYYEEEERQRGNFPDRFSGHQFPNYSSELNVNALLLGDSALYLCASSLRGSSYGYTFGSGTRLTVV.

The chain has TRBV10-3 and TRBJ2-1, with D perhaps matching TRBD1 (5 bases). The length of the CDR3 is 14 residues. Trimming took off 5 bases at V and 0 bases at J, with 8 bases between the two ends. CDR1 ENHRY and CDR2 SYGVKD come from the germline V gene. The chain's CDR3 is CAISRQSSYNEQFF. CDR3 nucleotides: TGTGCCATCAGTCGACAGAGCTCCTACAATGAGCAGTTCTTC.

The rearrangement joins TRBV11-2 to TRBJ2-7; 8 bases match TRBD2. With 1 base clipped from V and 3 bases from J, the junction kept 5 bases outside the gene matches. Germline values: CDR1 SGHAT, CDR2 FQNNGV. This CDR3 region has 15 residues. The chain's CDR3 is CASSLGAGADYEQYF. CDR3 nucleotides: TGTGCCAGCAGCTTAGGAGCGGGAGCGGACTACGAGCAGTACTTC.

This clone was seen more than once but under ten times. The gene calls are TRBV4-2 and TRBJ1-5; D unresolved. CDR3 length: 14 residues. The V and J ends lost 0 bases and 6 bases respectively, with 9 bases between them. Germline V gene sequence: CDR1 LGHNA, CDR2 YNFKEQ. CDR3 in DNA: TGTGCCAGCAGCCAAGATAAAATGGGTCAGCCCCAGCATTTT. It codes for CASSQDKMGQPQHF.

This clone occurred a few times. This chain links TRBV6-2 or TRBV6-3 with TRBJ2-7, with a tentative D call TRBD1 (5 bases). The CDR3 runs to 14 residues. Germline CDR1 is MNHEY and CDR2 is SVGEGT. Trimming left V 0 bases short and J 5 bases short, with 11 bases between. The CDR3 coding sequence is TGTGCCAGCAGTTACTCGGCAGGGCGCCACGAGCAGTACTTC. It specifies CASSYSAGRHEQYF.